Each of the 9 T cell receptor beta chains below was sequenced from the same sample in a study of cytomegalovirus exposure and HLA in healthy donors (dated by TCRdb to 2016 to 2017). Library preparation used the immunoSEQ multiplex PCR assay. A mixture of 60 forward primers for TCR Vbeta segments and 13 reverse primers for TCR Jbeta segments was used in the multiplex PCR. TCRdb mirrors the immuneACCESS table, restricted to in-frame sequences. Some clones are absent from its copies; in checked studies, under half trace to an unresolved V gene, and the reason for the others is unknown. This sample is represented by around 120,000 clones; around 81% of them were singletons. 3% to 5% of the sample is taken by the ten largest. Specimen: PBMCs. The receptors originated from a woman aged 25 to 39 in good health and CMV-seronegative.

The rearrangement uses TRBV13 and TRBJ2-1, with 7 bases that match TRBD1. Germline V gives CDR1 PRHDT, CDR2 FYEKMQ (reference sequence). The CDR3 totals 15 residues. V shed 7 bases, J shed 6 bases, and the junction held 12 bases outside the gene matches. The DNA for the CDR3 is TGTGCCAGCACCATACCACAGGGGATGAGCAATGAGCAGTTCTTC. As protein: CASTIPQGMSNEQFF.

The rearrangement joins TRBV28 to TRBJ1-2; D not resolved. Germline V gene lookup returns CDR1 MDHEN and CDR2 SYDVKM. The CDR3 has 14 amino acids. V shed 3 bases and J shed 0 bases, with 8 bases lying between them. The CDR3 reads CASSFPDTNYGYTF. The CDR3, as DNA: TGTGCCAGCAGTTTTCCAGATACTAACTATGGCTACACCTTC.

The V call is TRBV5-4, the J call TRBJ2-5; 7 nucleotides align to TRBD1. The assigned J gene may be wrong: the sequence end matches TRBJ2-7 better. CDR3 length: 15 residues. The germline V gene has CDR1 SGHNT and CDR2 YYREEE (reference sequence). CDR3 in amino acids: CASSLEAGGPYEQYF. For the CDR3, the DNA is TGTGCCAGCAGCTTGGAGGCAGGGGGTCCCTACGAGCAGTACTTC.

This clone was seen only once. CDR3 in DNA: TGTGCCAGCAGCAGGATAACAGGGTGGAGAGGCACAGATACGCAGTATTTT. Encoded protein: CASSRITGWRGTDTQYF. The chain joins TRBV28 to TRBJ2-3; a weak D match, TRBD1 (6 bases). Germline V gene lookup returns CDR1 MDHEN and CDR2 SYDVKM. The germline V and J ends were trimmed by 6 bases and 1 base, with 20 bases remaining between them. This CDR3 has 17 amino acids.

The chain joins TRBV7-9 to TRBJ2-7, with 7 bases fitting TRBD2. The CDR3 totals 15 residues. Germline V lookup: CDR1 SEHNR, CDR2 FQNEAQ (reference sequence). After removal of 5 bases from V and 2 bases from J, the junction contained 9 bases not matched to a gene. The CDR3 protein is CASSQPAGSTYEQYF. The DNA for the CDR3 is TGTGCCAGCAGCCAACCAGCGGGAAGTACCTACGAGCAGTACTTC.

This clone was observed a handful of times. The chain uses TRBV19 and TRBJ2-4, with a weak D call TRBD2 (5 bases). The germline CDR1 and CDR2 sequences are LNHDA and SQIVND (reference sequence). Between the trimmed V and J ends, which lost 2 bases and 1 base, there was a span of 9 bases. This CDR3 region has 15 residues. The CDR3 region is CASSILARAKNIQYF. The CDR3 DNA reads TGTGCCAGTAGTATATTAGCGAGGGCCAAAAACATTCAGTACTTC.

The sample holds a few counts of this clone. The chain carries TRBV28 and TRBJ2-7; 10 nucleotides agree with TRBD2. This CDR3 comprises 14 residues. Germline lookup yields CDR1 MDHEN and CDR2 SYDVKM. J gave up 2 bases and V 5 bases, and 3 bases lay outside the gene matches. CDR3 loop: CASSLSGRPYEQYF. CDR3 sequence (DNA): TGTGCCAGCAGTCTTAGCGGGAGGCCCTACGAGCAGTACTTC.

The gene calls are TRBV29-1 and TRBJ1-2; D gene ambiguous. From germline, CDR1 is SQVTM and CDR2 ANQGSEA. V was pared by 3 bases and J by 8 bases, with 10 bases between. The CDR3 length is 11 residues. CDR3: CSVDPGYGYTF. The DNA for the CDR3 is TGCAGCGTTGACCCAGGCTACGGCTACACCTTC.

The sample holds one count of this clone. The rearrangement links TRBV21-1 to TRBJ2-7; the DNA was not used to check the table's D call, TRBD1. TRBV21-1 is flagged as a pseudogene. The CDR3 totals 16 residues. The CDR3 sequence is CASSKQSPGGIYEQYF. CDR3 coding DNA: TGTGCCAGCAGCAAACAATCGCCAGGGGGTATCTACGAGCAGTACTTC.